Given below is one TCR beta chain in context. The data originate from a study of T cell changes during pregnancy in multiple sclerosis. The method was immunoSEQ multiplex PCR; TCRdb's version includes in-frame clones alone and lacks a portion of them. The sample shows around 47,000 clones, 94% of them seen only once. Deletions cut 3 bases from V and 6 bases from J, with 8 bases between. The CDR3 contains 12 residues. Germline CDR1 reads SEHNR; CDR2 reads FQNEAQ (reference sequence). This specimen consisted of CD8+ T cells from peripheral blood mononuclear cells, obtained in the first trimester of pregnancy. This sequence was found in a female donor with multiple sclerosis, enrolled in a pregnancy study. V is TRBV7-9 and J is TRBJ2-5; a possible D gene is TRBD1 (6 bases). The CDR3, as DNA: TGTGCCAGCAGCTTGACAGGCCAGACCCAGTACTTC. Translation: CASSLTGQTQYF.